This TCR beta chain stems from a study of control samples from healthy donors and cancer patients. The CDR3 is 15 residues long. Germline CDR1 is ENHRY and CDR2 is SYGVKD. The junction had 8 bases not matched to a gene; V was cut back by 0 bases and J by 14 bases. This table comes from immunoSEQ multiplex PCR, and its TCRdb copy is limited to in-frame clones, with some not included. The profile covers some 110,000 clones, with 83% appearing a single time and about 13% taken by the ten largest. J is TRBJ1-6 and V is TRBV10-3, with TRBD1 matching 9 bases. Source material: blood. The TCR originated in a woman in her forties or fifties in good health. In nucleotides, the CDR3 is TGTGCCATCAGTGAGTCCACAGGGGGCTCCGCGACCCTCCACTTT. It codes for CAISESTGGSATLHF.